This entry describes one T cell receptor beta chain. Other DNA sequences in this specimen translate into the identical CDR3. This record belongs to a study of shared clonotypes between healthy human individuals. The data were produced by immunoSEQ multiplex PCR, yet TCRdb's version contains in-frame clones alone and is incomplete. The sample shows around 2.5 million clones, roughly 93% of them seen only once. This TCR was recovered from a man aged 18 to 35 in good health. Some clones in this sample may be carry-over from other donors' samples. The sequenced sample consisted of naive CD4+ T cells from PBMCs. Described subset: CD45RA+ positively selected.

In DNA, the CDR3 is TGTGCCAGCAGCTTAGCGGGACAGGGTAACTATGGCTACACCTTC. Translated: CASSLAGQGNYGYTF. The chain recombines TRBV7-2 with TRBJ1-2; 9 nucleotides line up with TRBD1. CDR3 length: 15 amino acids. Germline values: CDR1 SGHTA, CDR2 FQGNSA. The V segment lost 0 bases and the J segment 1 base; nucleotides outside the gene matches: 0.